The 8 T cell receptor beta chains below all came from one sample that was sequenced in a study of cytomegalovirus exposure and HLA in healthy donors. Clones were sequenced by immunoSEQ multiplex PCR, and TCRdb holds only the in-frame ones, with some missing. The sample lists about 130,000 clones, 75% to 90% seen once, with approximately 9.2% in the top ten. The sample was PBMCs. Source of these receptors: a woman under 30 in good health and CMV-seropositive.

This rearrangement joins TRBV15 to TRBJ2-5; perhaps TRBD2 as D (5 bases). Germline V gene lookup returns CDR1 LNHNV and CDR2 YYDKDF (reference sequence). The CDR3 runs to 14 residues. Trimming shortened V by 4 bases and J by 1 base, and 10 bases separated the two germline ends. CDR3 in amino acids: CATSKEALQETQYF. The CDR3 bases are TGTGCCACCAGCAAGGAGGCCCTCCAAGAGACCCAGTACTTC.

The V and J genes are TRBV7-2 and TRBJ1-3; 7 bases are a match to TRBD1. From germline, CDR1 is SGHTA and CDR2 FQGNSA. This CDR3 spans 16 amino acids. Losses at the gene ends were 5 bases for V and 0 bases for J; bases not matched to a gene: 7. CDR3 loop: CASSPRQGYSGNTIYF. The CDR3 coding sequence is TGTGCCAGCAGCCCGAGACAGGGATACTCTGGAAACACCATATATTTT.

This clone was recorded once. The V call is TRBV25-1, the J call TRBJ1-4; a possible D gene is TRBD1 (6 bases). Germline values: CDR1 MGHDK, CDR2 SYGVNS. This CDR3 is 15 amino acids long. The germline V and J ends were trimmed by 4 bases and 2 bases, with 11 bases remaining between them. The CDR3: CASSGGTLTNEKLFF. In DNA, the CDR3 is TGTGCCAGCAGTGGGGGGACACTGACTAATGAAAAACTGTTTTTT. Using reference TRBV25-1 and TRBJ1-4 for the parts outside the CDR3, the full variable domain is EADIYQTPRYLVIGTGKKITLECSQTMGHDKMYWYQQDPGMELHLIHYSYGVNSTEKGDLSSESTVSRIRTEHFPLTLESARPSHTSQYLCASSGGTLTNEKLFFGSGTQLSVL.

The V gene is TRBV28, the J gene TRBJ1-1; a possible D gene is TRBD1 (6 bases). The CDR3 length is 16 residues. CDR1 and CDR2 from the germline V gene are MDHEN and SYDVKM. Trimming took 7 bases from V and 4 from J, leaving 22 bases between them. The CDR3 loop reads CASTTPIQGRGTEAFF. CDR3 nucleotide sequence: TGTGCCAGCACCACGCCTATACAGGGTAGAGGCACTGAAGCTTTCTTT.

The CDR3 nucleotides are TGTGCCAGCAGCCCCCGGGATGGCACCGGGGAGCTGTTTTTT. Protein product: CASSPRDGTGELFF. The rearrangement links TRBV7-9 to TRBJ2-2; tentatively, D is TRBD2 (5 bases). V was clipped by 5 bases and J by 4 bases, with 11 bases between them. Germline CDR1 SEHNR, CDR2 FQNEAQ (reference sequence). The CDR3 loop spans 14 amino acids.

The chain has TRBV7-2 and TRBJ1-5, with D possibly TRBD1 on 6 matching bases. In germline, CDR1 is SGHTA, CDR2 FQGNSA. V gave up 6 bases and J gave up 5 bases, with 17 bases separating them. This CDR3 has 15 amino acids. The CDR3: CASRTGGGRDQPQHF. CDR3 nucleotides: TGTGCCAGCAGAACCGGGGGGGGGCGCGATCAGCCCCAGCATTTT.

This clone was counted once. DNA for the CDR3: TGTGCCAGCAGTGCCAACAGGGGGCAGGTCCTTTTTGGCTACACCTTC. Protein sequence: CASSANRGQVLFGYTF. This chain uses TRBV27 with TRBJ1-2; TRBD1 matches at 9 bases. Losses at the gene ends were 5 bases for V and 7 bases for J; bases not matched to a gene: 14. The germline gives CDR1 MNHEY, CDR2 SMNVEV (reference sequence). CDR3 length: 16 residues.

The rearrangement links TRBV7-9 to TRBJ1-2; TRBD1 matches 9 bases. The V and J ends lost 5 bases and 6 bases, in that order; junction bases with no gene match: 13. The germline gives CDR1 SEHNR, CDR2 FQNEAQ (reference sequence). This CDR3 has 16 residues. As DNA, the CDR3 is TGTGCCAGCAGCGAAACCGGGACAGGGTCTTTGCATGGCTACACCTTC. Encoded protein: CASSETGTGSLHGYTF.